This is a list of T cell receptor beta chains from one sample in a study of identical twins. TCRdb reprocessed the 5' RACE reads with MiXCR, giving one entry per CDR3 protein. Of 690,000 or so distinct CDR3 sequences in the sample, around 6% were seen once. The sequenced material came from naive T cells sorted from blood. The receptors here all came from a man aged 18 to 35 in good health. Both conserved end residues are part of each CDR3. D genes are given only for firm matches.

D gene,J gene,V gene,CDR3 protein
TRBD1,TRBJ2-7,TRBV20-1,CSAKGQGLYEQYF
TRBD2,TRBJ2-1,TRBV6-1,CASSPPSGTYNEQFF
TRBD2,TRBJ2-1,TRBV15,CATSRGPGLSANEQFF
.,TRBJ1-6,TRBV12-3/TRBV12-4,CASTKTQTQGSPLHF
.,TRBJ2-3,TRBV7-9,CASSLQGSVADTQYF
TRBD1,TRBJ2-2,TRBV5-1,CASRDRETNTGELFF
.,TRBJ2-1,TRBV2,CASSESSGVDEQFF
TRBD1,TRBJ1-2,TRBV29-1,CSVEPTRQGRTYGYTF
TRBD2,TRBJ2-1,TRBV7-8,CASSRLAGLRENEQFF
.,TRBJ1-3,TRBV7-9,CASSLRRGRGGNTIYF
.,TRBJ2-1,TRBV6-2/TRBV6-3,CASSYSARDNEQFF
TRBD2,TRBJ2-6,TRBV28,CASRIAGGGSGANVLTF
TRBD2,TRBJ2-1,TRBV7-3,CASSLSGRSHGNEQFF
TRBD1,TRBJ2-7,TRBV5-1,CASSLGWAGGYEQYF
.,TRBJ1-2,TRBV4-2,CASSPPERENYGYTF
.,TRBJ2-5,TRBV4-2,CASSQAQGTQETQYF
.,TRBJ2-3,TRBV27,CASSFPGDRGTDTQYF
.,TRBJ2-5,TRBV9,CASSGWAGETQYF
.,TRBJ2-5,TRBV25-1,CASAHPDSPETQYF
.,TRBJ2-3,TRBV10-3,CAISEVVASTDTQYF
.,TRBJ2-3,TRBV30,CAWSPTGKRDTQYF
TRBD1,TRBJ1-1,TRBV11-2,CASSLDSGTGTNTEAFF
.,TRBJ2-2,TRBV27,CASSLRPGGELFF
.,TRBJ2-2,TRBV5-1,CASSLVQANTGELFF
.,TRBJ2-1,TRBV7-9,CASSPSREQFF
.,TRBJ2-7,TRBV28,CASTLYEQYF
TRBD2,TRBJ2-7,TRBV4-3,CASSQVSGSNNEQYF
.,TRBJ1-5,TRBV7-7,CASSLRLGQGNNQPQHF
.,TRBJ2-1,TRBV10-3,CAISEDSSSYNEQFF
.,TRBJ2-2,TRBV18,CASLERGNGELFF
.,TRBJ2-7,TRBV28,CASSFEGVDEQYF
TRBD1,TRBJ2-3,TRBV12-3/TRBV12-4,CASRRQGLVADTQYF
TRBD2,TRBJ2-1,TRBV20-1,CSARRLADLYNEQFF
.,TRBJ2-5,TRBV27,CASRGVKETQYF